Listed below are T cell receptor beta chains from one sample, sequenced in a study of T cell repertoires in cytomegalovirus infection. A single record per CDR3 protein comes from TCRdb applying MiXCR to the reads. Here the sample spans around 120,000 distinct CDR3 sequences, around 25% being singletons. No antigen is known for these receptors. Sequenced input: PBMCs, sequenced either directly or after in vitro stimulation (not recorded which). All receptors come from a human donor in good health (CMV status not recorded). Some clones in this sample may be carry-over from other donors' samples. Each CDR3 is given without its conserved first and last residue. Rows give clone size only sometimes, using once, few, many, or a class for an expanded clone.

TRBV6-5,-,ASRTRTSGTYNEQF
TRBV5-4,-,ASSLWAAVGEQF
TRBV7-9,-,ASSPRISGRPQETQY
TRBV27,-,ASSLSKGPSNYGYT
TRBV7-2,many,ASSPRLASDTQY
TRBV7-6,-,ASSRGTAPVNTEAF
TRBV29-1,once,SVDVRTPRGYTDTQY
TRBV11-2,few,ASRPWGGRLTEAF
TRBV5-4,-,ASSFNTGSDGYT
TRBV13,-,ASSSTLAGDYNEQF
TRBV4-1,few,ASSQGPGSTEAF
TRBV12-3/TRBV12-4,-,ASSFGQGWYEQY
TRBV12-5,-,ASGLDVAF
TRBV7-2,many,ASSSFRDRLQNTQY
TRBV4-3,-,ASSPDSKSPTDTQY
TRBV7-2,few,ASSPNRAKAF
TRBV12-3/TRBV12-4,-,ASKRQEENTEAF
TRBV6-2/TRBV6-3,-,ASIGFMNTEAF
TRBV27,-,ASSRTSGTGELF
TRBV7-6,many,ASSPLGPEQF
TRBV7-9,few,ASSSQMLGEEAF
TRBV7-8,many,ASSALRGRATDTQY
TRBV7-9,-,ASTSPYGSSYNEQF
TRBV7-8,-,ASSDRDITKNIQY
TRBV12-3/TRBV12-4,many,ASSPTGTGRHEQY
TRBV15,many,ATSDSLSTDTQY
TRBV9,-,ASSVGYRQGYTEAF
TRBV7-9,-,ASSSPGTSGEDTQY